This T cell receptor (beta chain) was documented in a study of immune cell composition in non-small cell lung cancer. The table came from immunoSEQ multiplex PCR; TCRdb's copy has only in-frame clones and leaves some out. The profile shows about 2,500 clones, roughly three quarters of them singletons. The trim removed 5 bases at V and 4 bases at J, leaving 6 bases unmatched. From germline, CDR1 is MGHRA and CDR2 YSYEKL. This CDR3 spans 15 amino acids. General study points: In adenocarcinoma, maximal tumour-associated clone frequency tracked TIL tumour reactivity. Lung squamous cell carcinoma tumours had significantly higher top 10 clone scores and productive clonality than lung adenocarcinoma. Dominant in vivo tumour-associated clones were not shown to share tumour-reactive sequences. Squamous carcinomas (approximately 80%) more often had tumour-associated clones >0.5% than adenocarcinomas (around 33%).

This clone was picked up a small number of times. The target antigen is unknown. The rearrangement uses TRBV4-1 and TRBJ1-5; 9 positions agree with TRBD1. This TCR was sampled from a human donor with non-small cell lung cancer. Material for sequencing was lung tumor tissue. The CDR3 is CASSFRDRDNQPQHF. CDR3 in DNA: TGCGCCAGCAGCTTCCGGGACAGGGATAATCAGCCCCAGCATTTT.